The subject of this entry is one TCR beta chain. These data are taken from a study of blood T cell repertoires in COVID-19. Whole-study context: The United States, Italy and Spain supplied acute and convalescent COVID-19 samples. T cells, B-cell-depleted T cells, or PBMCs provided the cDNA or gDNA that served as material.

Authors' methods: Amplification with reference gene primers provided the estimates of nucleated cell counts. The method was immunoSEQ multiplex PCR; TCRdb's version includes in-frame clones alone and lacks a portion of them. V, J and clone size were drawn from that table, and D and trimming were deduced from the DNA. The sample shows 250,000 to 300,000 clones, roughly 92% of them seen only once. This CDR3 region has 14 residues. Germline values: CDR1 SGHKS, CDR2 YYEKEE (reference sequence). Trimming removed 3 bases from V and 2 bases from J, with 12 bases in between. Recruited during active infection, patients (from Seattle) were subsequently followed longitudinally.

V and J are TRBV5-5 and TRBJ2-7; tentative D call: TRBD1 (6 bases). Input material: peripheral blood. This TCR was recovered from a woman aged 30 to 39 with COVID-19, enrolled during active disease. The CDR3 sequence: CASSSGTQTYEQYF. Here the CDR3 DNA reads TGTGCCAGCAGCTCCGGGACACAAACCTACGAGCAGTACTTC.